A single T cell receptor beta chain is shown here with its context. The CDR3 length is 16 residues. The germline V gene has CDR1 SGHRS and CDR2 YFSETQ. V gave up 0 bases and J gave up 4 bases, with 13 bases separating them. The data originate from a study of CD8 T cells in Susac syndrome. The sequenced target, TCR beta, came from blood CD8+ and CD4+ T cells. The controls, all healthy donors, were matched for age and sex. FACS was used to enrich TEMRA cells, whereas the CD8+ and CD4+ T cells were obtained by negative isolation. RNA in amounts of about 0.45 to 1 ug was reverse transcribed with random hexamers. immunoSEQ multiplex PCR amplified TCR beta CDR3 across 54 Vbeta, 13 Jbeta. TCRdb processed the immunoSEQ multiplex PCR reads anew with MiXCR; each CDR3 protein has one entry. Of 150,000 to 200,000 distinct CDR3 sequences listed, 80% to 95% were seen once; the top ten hold 0.1% to 0.12%.

The chain recombines TRBV5-1 with TRBJ2-2; D possibly corresponds to TRBD1 (5 bases). Sequenced material: CD4+ T cells from PBMCs. This receptor was obtained from a human donor in good health. This CDR3 reads CASSLVQGLSTGELFF. In DNA, the CDR3 is TGCGCCAGCAGCTTGGTCCAGGGTTTGAGCACCGGGGAGCTGTTTTTT.